This T cell receptor beta chain derives from a study of shared clonotypes between healthy human individuals. Data came from immunoSEQ multiplex PCR; TCRdb stores just in-frame clones and leaves some out. Of roughly 2 million clones in the sample, 85% to 95% were seen once. Looked up from germline, CDR1 is MGHDK and CDR2 is SYGVNS. The CDR3 has 16 amino acids. The V end was cut by 7 bases, the J end by 3 bases, with 19 bases between. The specimen sequenced was naive CD4+ T cells sorted from blood. Subset of the sample: CD45RA+ positively selected. The J gene is TRBJ1-3, the V gene TRBV25-1; D remains ambiguous. This TCR was recovered from a man between 18 and 29 years old in good health. The CDR3 is CASTPGRQKLGNTIYF. The DNA of the CDR3 is TGTGCCAGCACACCCGGGAGGCAGAAGCTTGGAAACACCATATATTTT. The variable domain in full, with the rest retrieved from reference TRBV25-1 and TRBJ1-3, is EADIYQTPRYLVIGTGKKITLECSQTMGHDKMYWYQQDPGMELHLIHYSYGVNSTEKGDLSSESTVSRIRTEHFPLTLESARPSHTSQYLCASTPGRQKLGNTIYFGEGSWLTVV.